The rows below give T cell receptor beta chains drawn from one sample of a study of siplizumab effects on memory and regulatory T cells. The protocol was immunoSEQ multiplex PCR, while the TCRdb copy is restricted to in-frame clones and leaves out a portion. The sample gives 85,000 to 130,000 clones, 94% of which show up once; approximately 0.61% is in the top ten. Sequencing used Tregs sorted from blood. These receptor sequences come from a human donor in good health. The CDR3 runs from the conserved cysteine through the conserved F or W. Each record gives: J gene, V gene, D gene, clone size, CDR3 protein, CDR3 DNA. The D gene is left open where the match is weak. Clone sizes are given selectively: once, few, many, or a class where the clone is expanded.

TRBJ2-3	TRBV19	.	.	CASSISGSADTQYF	TGTGCCAGTAGTATTTCGGGGTCGGCAGATACGCAGTATTTT
TRBJ1-2	TRBV13	TRBD1	.	CASSQRTGTEGYTF	TGTGCCAGCAGCCAGAGGACAGGGACTGAAGGCTACACCTTC
TRBJ2-7	TRBV25-1	.	.	CASSGRGSSYEQYF	TGTGCCAGCAGTGGCAGGGGAAGCTCCTACGAGCAGTACTTC
TRBJ2-7	TRBV5-1	.	.	CASSLVRYSSYEQYF	TGCGCCAGCAGCTTGGTTCGGTATTCCTCCTACGAGCAGTACTTC
TRBJ1-4	TRBV4-1	TRBD1	.	CASSQQGAPGEKLFF	TGCGCCAGCAGCCAACAGGGGGCGCCTGGTGAAAAACTGTTTTTT
TRBJ1-3	TRBV28	TRBD1	.	CASSGGARDRGGNTIYF	TGTGCCAGCAGTGGCGGAGCTAGGGACAGGGGGGGAAACACCATATATTTT
TRBJ2-7	TRBV28	TRBD1	once	CASSITGTVYEQYF	TGTGCCAGCAGTATTACCGGGACAGTCTACGAGCAGTACTTC
TRBJ2-2	TRBV15	.	few	CATSRDRTGGELFF	TGTGCCACCAGCAGAGATAGGACGGGCGGGGAGCTGTTTTTT
TRBJ1-1	TRBV5-8	TRBD1	once	CASSFKGALRNTEAFF	TGTGCCAGCAGCTTTAAGGGGGCGTTGAGGAACACTGAAGCTTTCTTT
TRBJ1-1	TRBV28	.	.	CAITRGGTGTEAFF	TGTGCCATCACACGTGGAGGGACTGGCACTGAAGCTTTCTTT
TRBJ1-5	TRBV7-9	.	.	CATSGNSNQPQHF	TGTGCCACCTCGGGGAATAGCAATCAGCCCCAGCATTTT
TRBJ1-4	TRBV6-5	.	once	CASSTADYGEKLFF	TGTGCCAGCAGTACCGCTGATTATGGGGAAAAACTGTTTTTT
TRBJ2-7	TRBV7-9	.	.	CASSSGREQYF	TGTGCCAGCAGCTCAGGGAGGGAGCAGTACTTC
TRBJ1-1	TRBV5-4	.	.	CASSSWDQSFRDTEAFF	TGTGCCAGCAGCTCCTGGGACCAATCATTCCGGGACACTGAAGCTTTCTTT
TRBJ2-5	TRBV18	.	.	CASSPAQVGQETQYF	TGTGCCAGCTCACCGGCGCAGGTTGGGCAAGAGACCCAGTACTTC
TRBJ1-2	TRBV5-1	TRBD1	once	CASSSTGANYGYTF	TGCGCCAGCAGCTCGACAGGGGCGAACTATGGCTACACCTTC
TRBJ2-1	TRBV25-1	.	.	CASSNLQGEQFF	TGTGCCAGTTCAAACCTTCAGGGTGAGCAGTTCTTC
TRBJ1-1	TRBV7-3	.	.	CASSLTGTEAFF	TGTGCCAGCAGCTTAACTGGGACTGAAGCTTTCTTT
TRBJ1-2	TRBV5-1	TRBD1	.	CASSFSGTGGGYTF	TGCGCCAGCAGCTTCTCCGGGACAGGGGGCGGCTACACCTTC
TRBJ2-7	TRBV27	.	.	CASGNTPTYEQYF	TGTGCCAGCGGAAATACACCTACCTACGAGCAGTACTTC
TRBJ2-3	TRBV7-3	TRBD2	.	CASSLGLAGATDTQYF	TGTGCCAGCAGCTTAGGACTAGCGGGGGCCACAGATACGCAGTATTTT
TRBJ2-2	TRBV5-1	.	.	CASSLVLGPGAVMAGELFF	TGCGCCAGCAGCTTGGTCCTGGGGCCAGGGGCGGTAATGGCCGGGGAGCTGTTTTTT
TRBJ1-5	TRBV5-6	TRBD1	.	CASSRMRDRGRQPQHF	TGTGCCAGCAGCCGCATGCGGGACAGGGGTCGTCAGCCCCAGCATTTT
TRBJ2-1	TRBV7-8	TRBD2	.	CASSPRMLAGLYNEQFF	TGTGCCAGCAGCCCAAGGATGCTAGCGGGATTGTACAATGAGCAGTTCTTC
TRBJ2-5	TRBV25-1	TRBD1	.	CASSPIRGLEETQYF	TGTGCCAGCAGTCCCATCAGGGGGCTCGAGGAGACCCAGTACTTC
TRBJ2-3	TRBV5-1	TRBD2	.	CASSLVPSGGMRDTQYF	TGCGCCAGCAGCTTGGTGCCTAGCGGGGGGATGAGGGATACGCAGTATTTT
TRBJ2-3	TRBV5-1	.	.	CASSLATGFVLMDTQYF	TGCGCCAGCAGCTTGGCTACAGGGTTTGTTTTGATGGATACGCAGTATTTT
TRBJ2-7	TRBV5-4	.	.	CASSWFRDGDYEQYF	TGTGCCAGCAGCTGGTTCCGGGACGGAGACTACGAGCAGTACTTC
TRBJ2-3	TRBV5-1	.	.	CASSLRTDTQYF	TGCGCCAGCAGCTTACGCACAGATACGCAGTATTTT
TRBJ1-2	TRBV19	.	once	CASKLFGGYTF	TGTGCCAGTAAACTATTTGGGGGCTACACCTTC
TRBJ2-7	TRBV6-6	.	.	CASSYSSLEQYF	TGTGCCAGCAGTTACTCGTCCCTCGAGCAGTACTTC
TRBJ2-5	TRBV5-6	.	.	CASVGQGFFSQTQYF	TGTGCCAGCGTAGGTCAGGGGTTTTTCAGTCAGACCCAGTACTTC
TRBJ2-3	TRBV7-2	TRBD2	.	CASSFGGRFTDTQYF	TGTGCCAGCAGCTTCGGCGGGAGATTCACAGATACGCAGTATTTT
TRBJ1-5	TRBV2	.	.	CASRNIKGVGQPQHF	TGTGCCAGCAGGAACATAAAGGGAGTTGGGCAGCCCCAGCATTTT
TRBJ2-7	TRBV23-1	.	.	CASGPTADCSYEQYF	TGCGCCAGCGGACCGACGGCAGACTGCTCCTACGAGCAGTACTTC
TRBJ2-1	TRBV28	.	.	CASRLDGYNEQFF	TGTGCCAGCAGACTCGACGGGTACAATGAGCAGTTCTTC
TRBJ1-2	TRBV29-1	.	.	CSVVTGDHGYTF	TGCAGCGTTGTTACCGGGGATCACGGCTACACCTTC
TRBJ1-4	TRBV5-1	TRBD1	.	CASTWDRGEKLFF	TGCGCCAGCACCTGGGACAGGGGTGAAAAACTGTTTTTT
TRBJ2-1	TRBV27	.	.	CASSSQGLGYNEQFF	TGTGCCAGCAGTTCACAGGGTTTAGGGTACAATGAGCAGTTCTTC
TRBJ1-6	TRBV6-1	.	.	CASTGWTTPNSPLHF	TGTGCCAGCACCGGTTGGACCACCCCAAATTCACCCCTCCACTTT
TRBJ2-3	TRBV25-1	TRBD1	.	CASSVQGGNTQYF	TGTGCCAGCAGTGTACAGGGGGGAAATACGCAGTATTTT
TRBJ1-2	TRBV28	TRBD1	.	CASRPDRVNGYTF	TGTGCCAGCAGACCGGACAGGGTGAATGGCTACACCTTC
TRBJ1-1	TRBV27	.	.	CASSTLRGRNTEAFF	TGTGCCAGCAGTACCCTAAGGGGTCGGAACACTGAAGCTTTCTTT
TRBJ2-3	TRBV5-1	.	.	CASSFGSTQYF	TGCGCCAGCAGCTTTGGTAGTACGCAGTATTTT
TRBJ2-7	TRBV30	.	.	CAWSVLGNEQYF	TGTGCCTGGAGTGTACTTGGTAATGAGCAGTACTTC
TRBJ2-3	TRBV2	TRBD1	.	CASSSFRTGAGVKNF	TGTGCCAGCAGTTCTTTCCGGACAGGGGCCGGCGTTAAGAATTTT
TRBJ2-5	TRBV7-9	.	.	CASSLVGAETQYF	TGTGCCAGCAGCTTAGTTGGGGCAGAGACCCAGTACTTC
TRBJ2-3	TRBV5-4	.	.	CASSQSGTTDTQYF	TGTGCCAGCAGCCAAAGTGGAACCACAGATACGCAGTATTTT
TRBJ1-2	TRBV6-6	.	.	CASSYTGDGYTF	TGTGCCAGCAGTTACACGGGAGACGGCTACACCTTC
TRBJ1-2	TRBV7-8	.	.	CASSPNSNYGYTF	TGTGCCAGCAGCCCGAATTCTAACTATGGCTACACCTTC